The rows below give T cell receptor beta chains drawn from one sample of a study of shared clonotypes between healthy human individuals. Libraries were prepared by immunoSEQ multiplex PCR; TCRdb keeps only in-frame clonotypes and omits some of them. This sample carries roughly 2.6 million clones, roughly nine tenths of them seen once, and the ten largest clones take 0.11% to 0.15%. Sequenced input: naive CD4+ T cells sorted from blood. All receptors come from a man aged 18 to 30 in good health. The CDR3 runs from the conserved cysteine through the conserved F or W. A D gene is named only where the DNA matches it firmly. Clone sizes are given selectively: once, few, many, or a class where the clone is expanded.

cdr3_nt	cdr3_aa	v_call	cdr3_length	d_call	clone_size	j_call
TGTGCCTGGACTCCAAAGGACACTCCCTACGAGCAGTACTTC	CAWTPKDTPYEQYF	TRBV30	14	-	-	TRBJ2-7
TGTGCCAGCTCACCAAGGGAGCGGGGATCCTACGAGCAGTACTTC	CASSPRERGSYEQYF	TRBV18	15	TRBD2	-	TRBJ2-7
TGTGCCAGCACCCTGCGGGGGGTAATTAGTTCACCCCTCCACTTT	CASTLRGVISSPLHF	TRBV5-6	15	-	-	TRBJ1-6
TGTGCCAGCAGTTTATGGAACTCTGGAAACACCATATATTTT	CASSLWNSGNTIYF	TRBV6-1	14	-	-	TRBJ1-3
TGTGCCAGCAGTTTCACAGGGGAAGACTATGGCTACACCTTC	CASSFTGEDYGYTF	TRBV28	14	TRBD1	-	TRBJ1-2
TGTGCCAGTAGTCCCGAGTTGGGAGGGAGCTCCTACGAGCAGTACTTC	CASSPELGGSSYEQYF	TRBV19	16	TRBD2	-	TRBJ2-7
TGTGCCAGCAGCTCGTACGTCGAGCAGTACTTC	CASSSYVEQYF	TRBV5-8	11	-	-	TRBJ2-7
TGTGCCAGCAGTTACTGGGCGGCGAACACTGAAGCTTTCTTT	CASSYWAANTEAFF	TRBV6-5	14	-	-	TRBJ1-1
TGTGCCAGCAGTGACATGTATGGCTACACCTTC	CASSDMYGYTF	TRBV28	11	-	-	TRBJ1-2
TGTGCCAGTAGTATAGCGCAGGGGAGCTCCTACGAGCAGTACTTC	CASSIAQGSSYEQYF	TRBV19	15	-	-	TRBJ2-7
TGTGCCAGCAACCGGGGACAGGGGAACACCGGGGAGCTGTTTTTT	CASNRGQGNTGELFF	TRBV5-6	15	TRBD1	-	TRBJ2-2
TGTGCCAGCAGCCAATCGGGGACAGCCAATCAGCCCCAGCATTTT	CASSQSGTANQPQHF	TRBV16	15	TRBD1	once	TRBJ1-5
TGTGCCAGCAGTTTTGTCCCTAGCACAGATACGCAGTATTTT	CASSFVPSTDTQYF	TRBV7-2	14	-	-	TRBJ2-3
TGTGCCAGCAGCCTTAACACGGACAGGGTAACGGGAGAGCAGTACTTC	CASSLNTDRVTGEQYF	TRBV4-2	16	TRBD1	-	TRBJ2-5
TGCGCCAGCAGCCTCCGACCAAATGAAAAACTGTTTTTT	CASSLRPNEKLFF	TRBV5-1	13	-	-	TRBJ1-4
TGTGCCCGGAAAACAGGGGGCAATGAGCAGTTCTTC	CARKTGGNEQFF	TRBV30	12	TRBD1	-	TRBJ2-1
TGCGCCAGCAGCTCGGTGACCCCGGGACAGGCCTTGTATACGCAGTATTTT	CASSSVTPGQALYTQYF	TRBV5-1	17	TRBD1	-	TRBJ2-3
TGCGCCAGCAGCCAAGGCCCTAACCAGGTATTAGCTGAAGCTTTCTTT	CASSQGPNQVLAEAFF	TRBV4-1	16	-	-	TRBJ1-1
TGCAGTGGGCAGACCGGGGAGACCCAGTACTTC	CSGQTGETQYF	TRBV20-1	11	-	-	TRBJ2-5
TGCGCCAGCAGCGGGGGACAATCGAACACTGAAGCTTTCTTT	CASSGGQSNTEAFF	TRBV10-1	14	-	-	TRBJ1-1
TGTGCCACCAGCACCAAAGGACGGCTGACTGGAAACACCATATATTTT	CATSTKGRLTGNTIYF	TRBV15	16	-	-	TRBJ1-3
TGTGCCAGCAGCTTAGAAGGGACAGGGGGAAAACTGTTTTTT	CASSLEGTGGKLFF	TRBV7-8	14	TRBD1	-	TRBJ1-4
TGTGCCAGCAGCTTGGCCCAGCGGGAGACCCAGTACTTC	CASSLAQRETQYF	TRBV5-4	13	-	-	TRBJ2-5
TGTGCCAGCAGCCGCCGGGGCCAGGGTAAGGCCCGAGAGACCCAGTACTTC	CASSRRGQGKARETQYF	TRBV5-4	17	-	-	TRBJ2-5
TGTGCCAGCAGTGGAGGTGATACGCAGTATTTT	CASSGGDTQYF	TRBV6-4	11	-	-	TRBJ2-3
TGTGCCAGCAGCTTAGACGGGACAGGGTCTGGGGCCAACGTCCTGACTTTC	CASSLDGTGSGANVLTF	TRBV7-2	17	TRBD1	-	TRBJ2-6
TGTGCCAGCAGCTTGGGAGACAGGATCACCGGGGAGCTGTTTTTT	CASSLGDRITGELFF	TRBV5-8	15	-	-	TRBJ2-2
TGTGCCAGCAGCGAAGAGCGGGGGGGGCCAGATACGCAGTATTTT	CASSEERGGPDTQYF	TRBV6-1	15	TRBD2	-	TRBJ2-3
TGCGCCAGCAGCTCCGGGGACGGATTGAACACCGGGGAGCTGTTTTTT	CASSSGDGLNTGELFF	TRBV5-1	16	-	-	TRBJ2-2
TGTGCCAGCAGTGGCCTCGGGACAGGGGGCTTATCCTACGAGCAGTACTTC	CASSGLGTGGLSYEQYF	TRBV6-1	17	TRBD1	-	TRBJ2-7
TGTGCCAGCAGTTTAATCGGGGAGACCCAGTACTTC	CASSLIGETQYF	TRBV28	12	-	-	TRBJ2-5
TGTGCCTGGAGTGTTGACCCAATGAGGCCTAATTCACCCCTCCACTTT	CAWSVDPMRPNSPLHF	TRBV30	16	-	-	TRBJ1-6
TGTGCCAGCAGTTACTCACAGGGAGGGGGTCGTGAAAAACTGTTTTTT	CASSYSQGGGREKLFF	TRBV6-5	16	-	-	TRBJ1-4